This T cell receptor (beta chain) was documented in a study of immune cell composition in non-small cell lung cancer. Overall study: Tumours were mainly lung adenocarcinoma or squamous cell carcinoma.

Germline V CDR1 and CDR2: LGHNA, YSLEER. The CDR3 has 16 residues. V shed 6 bases and J shed 4 bases, with 21 bases lying between them. Only in-frame clones appear in the TCRdb table, and some are missing; sequencing was by immunoSEQ multiplex PCR. There are roughly 3,000 clones in the sample; approximately 72% occur only once, and about 15% lies in the top ten. On this clone itself: Its antigen is still unknown.

Whole-study results and caveats: Top 10 clone scores and clonality were higher in squamous than adenocarcinoma. Tumour-associated clones >0.5% occurred in approximately 32% of adenocarcinomas, about 69% of squamous. TIL tumour reactivity correlated with maximal tumour-associated clone frequency in adenocarcinoma.

This clonotype was obtained from a human donor with non-small cell lung cancer. Sequencing was carried out using lung tumor tissue. The chain couples TRBV4-3 to TRBJ1-2, with D maybe TRBD1 (5 bases). CDR3 amino acids: CASRFSLGGVGYGYTF. As DNA, the CDR3 is TGCGCCAGCAGATTTTCTCTAGGAGGGGTCGGCTATGGCTACACCTTC.